This TCR beta chain was recovered during a study of T cell clonality in common variable immunodeficiency. Regarding the study as a whole: Reportedly, TCR beta sequences from common variable immunodeficiency showed fewer deletions and N-nucleotide insertions.

The data were produced by immunoSEQ multiplex PCR, yet TCRdb's version contains in-frame clones alone and is incomplete. This sample's clone table lists fewer than 10,000 clones. The CDR3 has 16 amino acids. Trimming pared 3 bases from V and 4 bases from J, leaving 18 bases between. Germline CDR1 and CDR2: SNHLY and FYNNEI. Comments on this clone: As yet, its antigen is unknown. The CDR3 end lies 3 residues beyond the end of the read and is filled in from the germline J gene.

Sequenced input: peripheral blood mononuclear cells. The sequence derives from a human donor with common variable immunodeficiency. The gene calls are TRBV2 and TRBJ1-2; the D is unclear. CDR3 DNA (partial): TGTGCCAGCAGTGACCCCCAATCGGGGATACGCTATGGC. Translating gives CASSDPQSGIRYG. The CDR3 in its entirety is CASSDPQSGIRYGYTF.